Listed here are 25 T cell receptor beta chains from one sample, sequenced in a study of blood T cell repertoires in COVID-19. Sequenced by immunoSEQ multiplex PCR; TCRdb stores in-frame clones only, minus some. The data hold about 51,000 clones, with approximately 86% observed a single time. The sequencing sample was made of peripheral blood. These TCRs come from an elderly man with active COVID-19.

The V gene is TRBV18, the J gene TRBJ2-5; no clear D. From germline, CDR1 is KGHSH and CDR2 LQKENI. V was cut by 2 bases and J by 1 base, with 5 bases left in between. CDR3 length: 13 residues. Here the CDR3 reads CASSPDIQETQYF. The CDR3 nucleotides are TGTGCCAGCTCACCAGACATCCAAGAGACCCAGTACTTC.

The chain uses TRBV6-2 or TRBV6-3 and TRBJ1-3; weak D call: TRBD1 (6 bases). The CDR3 is 16 amino acids. V lost 3 bases to trimming and J lost 0 bases, with 12 bases between them. Germline V gene data show CDR1 as MNHEY and CDR2 as SVGEGT. Written as DNA, the CDR3 is TGTGCCAGCAGTTATGGACAGCCCGCCTCTGGAAACACCATATATTTT. This translates into CASSYGQPASGNTIYF.

The V call is TRBV5-6, the J call TRBJ2-7; 7 bases agree with TRBD2. The V and J ends lost 5 bases and 6 bases, in that order; junction bases with no gene match: 11. The CDR3 covers 14 residues. Germline CDR1 reads SGHDT; CDR2 reads YYEEEE. CDR3 coding DNA: TGTGCCAGCAGTTCCGGACTAGTCCCCCGCGAGCAGTACTTC. Residues: CASSSGLVPREQYF.

V is TRBV14 and J is TRBJ1-1, with unresolved D. The V end lost 0 bases, the J end lost 0 bases, and 14 bases lay between the germline ends. In germline, CDR1 is SGHDN, CDR2 FVKESK. The CDR3 has 17 residues. CDR3 DNA sequence: TGTGCCAGCAGCCAAGAGGAACTAAATTGGCTGAACACTGAAGCTTTCTTT. Translation gives CASSQEELNWLNTEAFF.

This rearrangement joins TRBV28 to TRBJ2-1, with 10 bases that match TRBD2. Germline CDR1 is MDHEN and CDR2 is SYDVKM. J lost 7 bases, V lost 2 bases, and 5 bases had no gene match. The CDR3 is made up of 15 amino acids. The CDR3 sequence is CASSLLAGAFNEQFF. In DNA form, the CDR3 reads TGTGCCAGCAGTTTACTAGCGGGAGCGTTTAATGAGCAGTTCTTC.

V usage is TRBV4-1 and J usage is TRBJ2-7; the D gene is possibly TRBD1 (7 bases). Germline V gene lookup returns CDR1 MGHRA and CDR2 YSYEKL. The CDR3 is 15 residues long. V lost 2 bases and J 7 bases, leaving 18 bases between the germline ends. This CDR3 reads CASSQSGGGVGEQYF. CDR3 DNA: TGCGCCAGCAGCCAATCAGGGGGAGGAGTGGGAGAGCAGTACTTC.

The chain links TRBV5-6 to TRBJ2-1; TRBD1 aligns across 7 bases. The CDR3 runs to 16 residues. In germline, CDR1 is SGHDT, CDR2 YYEEEE. The trim removed 3 bases at V and 0 bases at J, leaving 6 bases unmatched. For the CDR3, the DNA is TGTGCCAGCAGCTCTATACAGGGGAGCTCCTACAATGAGCAGTTCTTC. As protein: CASSSIQGSSYNEQFF. Supplemented by reference TRBV5-6 and TRBJ2-1, the full variable domain reads DAGVTQSPTHLIKTRGQQVTLRCSPKSGHDTVSWYQQALGQGPQFIFQYYEEEERQRGNFPDRFSGHQFPNYSSELNVNALLLGDSALYLCASSSIQGSSYNEQFFGPGTRLTVL.

The chain recombines TRBV5-1 with TRBJ2-3; 9 positions match TRBD2. Germline lookup yields CDR1 SGHRS and CDR2 YFSETQ. The ends lost 4 bases at V and 3 bases at J; junction bases unmatched: 3. The CDR3 runs 14 residues. The CDR3 region is CASSRGRGTDTQYF. CDR3 nucleotides: TGCGCCAGCAGCCGCGGGAGGGGGACAGATACGCAGTATTTT.

The chain links TRBV4-2 to TRBJ2-1, with TRBD2 identical over 10 bases. The V segment lost 1 base and the J segment 8 bases; nucleotides outside the gene matches: 8. Germline assignment: CDR1 LGHNA and CDR2 YNFKEQ. The CDR3 runs 16 residues. Here the CDR3 DNA reads TGTGCCAGCAGCCAAGTGCTAGCGGGAGTTGAGCATGAGCAGTTCTTC. Protein product: CASSQVLAGVEHEQFF.

The J gene is TRBJ2-3, the V gene TRBV24-1, with D possibly TRBD2 on 6 matching bases. Trimming removed 5 bases at V and 4 bases at J, with 18 bases between. This CDR3 is 16 amino acids long. The germline gives CDR1 KGHDR, CDR2 SFDVKD. CDR3 in amino acids: CATSGRGTKGADTQYF. DNA for the CDR3: TGTGCCACCAGTGGACGCGGGACGAAGGGTGCAGATACGCAGTATTTT.

The chain links TRBV7-2 to TRBJ2-5; TRBD2 matches 9 bases. The germline V gene encodes CDR1 SGHTA and CDR2 FQGNSA. This CDR3 spans 15 amino acids. The V segment lost 6 bases and the J segment 4 bases; nucleotides outside the gene matches: 9. In nucleotides, the CDR3 is TGTGCCAGCAGTACGAATAGCGGGAGTGGAGAGACCCAGTACTTC. This gives the protein CASSTNSGSGETQYF.

V is TRBV6-2 or TRBV6-3 and J is TRBJ1-1; D may be TRBD1 (5 bases). Germline CDR1 MNHEY, CDR2 SVGEGT. The CDR3 spans 13 residues. V lost 6 bases and J lost 1, with 9 bases in between. The CDR3 DNA reads TGTGCCAGCAGCCCCAGGGAGAACACTGAAGCTTTCTTT. It codes for CASSPRENTEAFF.

This clone is a singleton in its sample. The chain has TRBV10-3 and TRBJ2-1; D is perhaps TRBD2 (6 bases). Trimming took 2 bases from V and 8 from J, leaving 13 bases between them. This CDR3 region has 14 residues. CDR1 and CDR2 (germline): ENHRY, SYGVKD. CDR3 loop: CAISERLGGYEQFF. The CDR3 coding sequence is TGTGCCATCAGTGAGAGGCTAGGAGGGTATGAGCAGTTCTTC.

V gene TRBV2 combines with J gene TRBJ2-2; D is possibly TRBD1 (6 bases). V was pared by 2 bases and J by 0 bases, with 10 bases between. The CDR3 is made up of 16 amino acids. Per germline, CDR1 SNHLY and CDR2 FYNNEI. In DNA form, the CDR3 reads TGTGCCAGCAGTGAATTCGGACAGTCGAACACCGGGGAGCTGTTTTTT. Translated: CASSEFGQSNTGELFF.

V is TRBV5-1 and J is TRBJ2-1; D perhaps matches TRBD2 (6 bases). This CDR3 is built from 15 residues. The V end was cut by 2 bases, the J end by 8 bases, with 17 bases between. CDR1 and CDR2 from the germline V gene are SGHRS and YFSETQ. Here the CDR3 reads CASSFGGSLVDEQFF. CDR3 nucleotides: TGCGCCAGCAGCTTTGGGGGGAGCCTTGTTGATGAGCAGTTCTTC.

The gene calls are TRBV11-2 and TRBJ2-7; D might be TRBD1 (6 bases). The germline gives CDR1 SGHAT, CDR2 FQNNGV. V lost 0 bases and J 2 bases, leaving 11 bases between the germline ends. The CDR3 is 15 residues long. This CDR3 reads CASSLEAGVAYEQYF. CDR3 sequence (DNA): TGTGCCAGCAGCTTAGAGGCAGGGGTCGCCTACGAGCAGTACTTC.

The rearrangement links TRBV6-6 to TRBJ1-1; no definite D call. The CDR3 contains 12 residues. V was shortened by 8 bases and J by 11 bases, with 18 bases between the two germline ends. Germline V lookup: CDR1 MNHNY, CDR2 SVGAGI (reference sequence). The CDR3 loop is CASATERDKAFF. The DNA of the CDR3 is TGTGCCAGCGCTACGGAGAGGGATAAGGCTTTCTTT.

The chain uses TRBV28 and TRBJ2-3; the D gene is possibly TRBD1 (6 bases). From germline, CDR1 is MDHEN and CDR2 SYDVKM. The CDR3 is 14 residues long. The germline V and J ends were trimmed by 6 bases and 2 bases, with 12 bases remaining between them. CDR3 nucleotide sequence: TGTGCCAGCAGCCCGACAGGTTCCACAGATACGCAGTATTTT. Residues: CASSPTGSTDTQYF.

J is TRBJ2-3 and V is TRBV5-6; possibly TRBD2 for D (6 bases). V was pared by 0 bases and J by 2 bases, with 7 bases between. The germline V gene encodes CDR1 SGHDT and CDR2 YYEEEE. The length of the CDR3 is 14 residues. The CDR3 coding sequence is TGTGCCAGCAGCTTGGTGGGACTCACAGATACGCAGTATTTT. As protein: CASSLVGLTDTQYF.

The chain combines TRBV4-2 with TRBJ2-7, with 8 bases aligning to TRBD1. Germline CDR1 and CDR2: LGHNA and YNFKEQ. The CDR3 sequence is 16 residues long. The V segment lost 0 bases and the J segment 2 bases; nucleotides outside the gene matches: 6. CDR3 in amino acids: CASSQEVQQGAYEQYF. The CDR3 DNA sequence: TGTGCCAGCAGCCAAGAGGTACAACAGGGGGCCTACGAGCAGTACTTC.

This rearrangement joins TRBV6-4 to TRBJ1-1; no clear D. V was pared by 5 bases and J by 5 bases, with 12 bases between. The germline CDR1 and CDR2 sequences are MRHNA and SNTAGT. The CDR3 spans 13 residues. CDR3 amino acids: CASSWTAGTEAFF. The DNA of the CDR3 is TGTGCCAGCAGTTGGACGGCGGGGACTGAAGCTTTCTTT.

The rearrangement links TRBV28 to TRBJ1-6, with TRBD1 matching over 7 bases. Germline V gene data show CDR1 as MDHEN and CDR2 as SYDVKM. There are 17 residues in the CDR3. V shed 5 bases, J shed 3 bases, and the junction held 10 bases outside the gene matches. The chain's CDR3 is CASSPRGTAFYNSPLHF. The CDR3, as DNA: TGTGCCAGCAGTCCCCGAGGGACAGCTTTCTATAATTCACCCCTCCACTTT.

This chain links TRBV5-4 with TRBJ2-7; the match to TRBD2 covers 9 bases. With 4 bases clipped from V and 3 bases from J, the junction kept 5 bases outside the gene matches. This CDR3 is built from 14 residues. Germline values: CDR1 SGHNT, CDR2 YYREEE (reference sequence). CDR3 residues: CASSTGLANYEQYF. CDR3 in DNA: TGTGCCAGCAGCACGGGACTAGCCAACTACGAGCAGTACTTC.

The CDR3 nucleotides read TGTGCCAGCAGTTTTCTCGGGGGGTCTTGGCATTTT. It is translated as CASSFLGGSWHF. The chain links TRBV28 to TRBJ1-5; a possible D gene is TRBD1 (5 bases). Germline V gene sequence: CDR1 MDHEN, CDR2 SYDVKM. The CDR3 covers 12 residues. The V gene lost 3 bases and the J gene lost 15 bases, with 15 bases spanning the gap.

The gene calls are TRBV2 and TRBJ2-5, with a possible D match to TRBD1 (6 bases). The CDR3 length is 13 residues. Germline CDR1 reads SNHLY; CDR2 reads FYNNEI. The V gene lost 5 bases and the J gene lost 0 bases, with 7 bases spanning the gap. The DNA of the CDR3 is TGTGCCAGCAGTTACAGGGACCAAGAGACCCAGTACTTC. Encoded protein: CASSYRDQETQYF.